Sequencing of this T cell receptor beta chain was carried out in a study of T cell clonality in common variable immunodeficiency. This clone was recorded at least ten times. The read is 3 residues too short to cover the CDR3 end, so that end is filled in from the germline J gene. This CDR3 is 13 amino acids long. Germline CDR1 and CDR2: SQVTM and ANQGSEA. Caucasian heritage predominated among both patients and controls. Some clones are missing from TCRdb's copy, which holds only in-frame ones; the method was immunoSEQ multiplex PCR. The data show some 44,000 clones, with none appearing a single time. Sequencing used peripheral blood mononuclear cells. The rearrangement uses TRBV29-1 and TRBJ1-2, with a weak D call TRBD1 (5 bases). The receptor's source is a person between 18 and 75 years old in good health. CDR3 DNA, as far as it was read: TGCAGCGTAAGACACGGGACTAGTTACGAC. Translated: CSVRHGTSYD. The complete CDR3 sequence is CSVRHGTSYDYTF. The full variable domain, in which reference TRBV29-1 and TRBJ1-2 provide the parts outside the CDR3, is SAVISQKPSRDICQRGTSLTIQCQVDSQVTMMFWYRQQPGQSLTLIATANQGSEATYESGFVIDKFPISRPNLTFSTLTVSNMSPEDSSIYLCSVRHGTSYDYTFGSGTRLTVV.